The sequence of this T cell receptor (beta chain) was determined in a study of cytotoxic CD8 clonotypes in ibrutinib-treated CLL. V was shortened by 1 base and J by 5 bases, with 11 bases between the two germline ends. This CDR3 is built from 15 residues. Germline CDR1 and CDR2: WSHSY and SAAADI. Sequenced by immunoSEQ multiplex PCR; TCRdb stores in-frame clones only, minus some. The sample contains roughly 100,000 clones, approximately 82% of which appear only once. Sequencing used PBMCs, obtained after 12 months of ibrutinib treatment. This clonotype originated in a human donor with chronic lymphocytic leukemia. The chain couples TRBV10-2 to TRBJ1-4; no definite D call. DNA for the CDR3: TGCGCCAGCAGTGAGTTTCTCCAGGCCAATGAAAAACTGTTTTTT. Protein: CASSEFLQANEKLFF.